The clone carrying this T cell receptor (beta chain) showed up just once. The antigen is unknown. Trimming removed 5 bases at V and 6 bases at J, with 11 bases between. The germline gives CDR1 DFQATT, CDR2 SNEGSKA (reference sequence). The CDR3 is made up of 11 amino acids. Here immunoSEQ multiplex PCR was the method, and the copy in TCRdb shows in-frame clones only, minus some. The sample yields roughly 92,000 clones, about 92% seen once. Autoimmune disease history or systemic immunosuppression excluded patients. The data are from a study of OX40 agonist ivuxolimab in advanced cancers. Study context: It was ivuxolimab, an agonistic anti-OX40 (CD134) antibody, that patients were treated with. Points from the study as a whole: Patients who responded partially at 0.1-3.0 mg/kg showed clonal expansion ranking among the lowest. CD4+ T cells averaged fewer expanded clones than CD8+ T cells.

This specimen was CD4+ or CD8+ T cells sorted from blood, taken in a trial of the OX40 agonist ivuxolimab. This TCR was sampled from an adult with an advanced solid tumor such as melanoma, head and neck, liver or kidney cancer. The V gene is TRBV20-1, the J gene TRBJ2-7; perhaps TRBD1 as D (5 bases). The CDR3 loop is CSAPVGAEQYF. The CDR3 DNA is TGCAGTGCTCCCGTAGGGGCCGAGCAGTACTTC.